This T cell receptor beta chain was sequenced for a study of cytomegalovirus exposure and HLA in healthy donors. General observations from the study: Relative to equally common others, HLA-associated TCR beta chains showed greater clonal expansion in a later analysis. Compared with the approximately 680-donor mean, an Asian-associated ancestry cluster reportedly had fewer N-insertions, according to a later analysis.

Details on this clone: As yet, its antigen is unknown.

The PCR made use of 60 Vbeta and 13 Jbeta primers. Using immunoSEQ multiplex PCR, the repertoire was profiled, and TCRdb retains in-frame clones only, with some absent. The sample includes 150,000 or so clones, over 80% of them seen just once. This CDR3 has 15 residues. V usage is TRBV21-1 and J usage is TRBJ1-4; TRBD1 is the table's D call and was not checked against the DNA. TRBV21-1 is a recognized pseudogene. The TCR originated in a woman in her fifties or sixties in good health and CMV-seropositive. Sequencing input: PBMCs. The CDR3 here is CASTQMGTGAEKLFF. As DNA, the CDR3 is TGTGCCAGCACCCAGATGGGGACAGGGGCCGAAAAACTGTTTTTT.